This T cell receptor beta chain comes out of a study of T cell responses to AZD1222 COVID-19 vaccine. Study as a whole: Combined were second doses at about 4 or about 12 weeks. The study's findings and limits: Most donors were white British and more were female, and clonal diversity was possibly underestimated. Reports indicate that nearly half of spike-specific TCRs are directed at unmutated variant regions. Sampled repertoires all dated from after the peak T cell response.

V was cut by 3 bases and J by 1 base, with 7 bases left in between. In germline, CDR1 is MNHEY, CDR2 SMNVEV (reference sequence). This CDR3 comprises 14 residues. Worth noting for this clone: Its target is not known.

Using immunoSEQ multiplex PCR, the repertoire was profiled, and TCRdb retains in-frame clones only, with some absent. The data show around 100,000 clones, more than 70% seen once. Sequences were derived from peripheral blood, sampled on day 0 of AZD1222 vaccination. This TCR came from an adult in good health. The chain has TRBV27 and TRBJ1-5; tentatively, D is TRBD1 (6 bases). CDR3: CASSFQGSNQPQHF. In nucleotides, the CDR3 is TGTGCCAGCAGTTTTCAGGGGAGCAATCAGCCCCAGCATTTT.